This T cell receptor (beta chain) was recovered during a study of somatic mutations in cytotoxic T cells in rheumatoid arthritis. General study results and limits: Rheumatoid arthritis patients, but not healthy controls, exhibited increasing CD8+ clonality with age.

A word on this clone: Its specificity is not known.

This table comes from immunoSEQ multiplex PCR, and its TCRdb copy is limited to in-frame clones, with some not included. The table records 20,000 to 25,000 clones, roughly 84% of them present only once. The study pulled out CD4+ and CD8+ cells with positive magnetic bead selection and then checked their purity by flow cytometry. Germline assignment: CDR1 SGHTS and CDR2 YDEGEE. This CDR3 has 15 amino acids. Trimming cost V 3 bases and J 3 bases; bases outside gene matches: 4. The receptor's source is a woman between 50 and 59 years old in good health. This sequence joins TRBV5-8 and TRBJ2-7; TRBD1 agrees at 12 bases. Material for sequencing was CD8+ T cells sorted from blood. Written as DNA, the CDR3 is TGTGCCAGCAGCTGGGGACAGGGGGCGAGCTACGAGCAGTACTTC. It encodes CASSWGQGASYEQYF.